The next 24 T cell receptor beta chains were all read from a single sample in a study of blood T cells in healthy people across ages. Sample-barcoded 5' priming and a J-beta primer mix drove a second PCR of about 7 to 12 cycles. TCRdb called the 5' RACE reads again in MiXCR, with one record for every CDR3 protein. The sample lists more than 450,000 distinct CDR3 sequences, approximately 26% occurring once. A further study also used this sample, focusing on T cells of mothers and their children.

Sequenced material: blood. Receptors originate from a boy between 2 and 10 years old in good health.

This clonotype appeared a few times. The chain couples TRBV27 to TRBJ2-2; 10 nucleotides agree with TRBD2. With V trimmed by 5 bases and J by 0 bases, 12 bases remained unmatched. This CDR3 is 19 amino acids long. Germline CDR1 and CDR2: MNHEY and SMNVEV (reference sequence). The CDR3 nucleotides are TGTGCCAGCAGTGGGCGGGGGGCTAGCGGGGGCCCGAACACCGGGGAGCTGTTTTTT. Amino acids: CASSGRGASGGPNTGELFF.

The rearrangement links TRBV5-1 to TRBJ2-1; no clear D gene. This CDR3 is built from 13 residues. With 2 bases removed from V and 7 bases from J, the gap between germline ends came to 10 bases. Germline V gives CDR1 SGHRS, CDR2 YFSETQ. The CDR3 reads CASSFLRPNEQFF. CDR3 DNA: TGCGCCAGCAGCTTTCTACGACCAAATGAGCAGTTCTTC.

Worth noting for this clonotype: One end of the junction fails to match germline, which may point to a read error. The CDR3 loop reads CASSSPPRAPNTGEPFF. In DNA, the CDR3 is TGTGCCAGCAGCTCGCCTCCCCGGGCGCCGAACACCGGGGAGCCGTTTTTT. The rearrangement links TRBV7-6 to TRBJ2-2; tentatively, D is TRBD2 (5 bases). The CDR3 runs 17 residues. CDR1 SGHVS and CDR2 FNYEAQ come from the germline V gene. Drawing the rest from reference TRBV7-6 and TRBJ2-2, the complete variable domain is GAGVSQSPRYKVTKRGQDVALRCDPISGHVSLYWYRQALGQGPEFLTYFNYEAQQDKSGLPNDRFSAERPEGSISTLTIQRTEQRDSAMYRCASSSPPRAPNTGEPFFGEGSRLTVL.

This chain connects TRBV5-1 to TRBJ1-4; possible D gene TRBD1, 6 bases. CDR1 and CDR2 (germline): SGHRS, YFSETQ. Trimming cost V 2 bases and J 6 bases, with 11 bases left between them. This CDR3 has 14 amino acids. CDR3 sequence (DNA): TGCGCCAGCAGCTTCGGAAGGGGGGATGAAAAACTGTTTTTT. Residues: CASSFGRGDEKLFF.

The chain has TRBV29-1 and TRBJ2-1; 10 bases map to TRBD1. CDR3 length: 16 residues. CDR1 SQVTM and CDR2 ANQGSEA come from the germline V gene. With V trimmed by 7 bases and J by 4 bases, 13 bases remained unmatched. The CDR3: CSASPDRGQGYNEQFF. Here the CDR3 DNA reads TGCAGCGCGTCTCCAGACAGGGGACAGGGGTACAATGAGCAGTTCTTC.

As to this clonotype: The junction does not match germline at one end; this may be a read error. CDR3 DNA sequence: TGTGCTAGCAGCGAGGGGCCCGGGAGTCAAGAGACCCAGTACTTC. Its translation is CASSEGPGSQETQYF. V usage is TRBV7-7 and J usage is TRBJ2-5; D may be TRBD2 (6 bases). The CDR3 extends over 15 amino acids. Germline assignment: CDR1 SSHAT and CDR2 FNYEAQ (reference sequence).

V usage is TRBV12-3 or TRBV12-4 and J usage is TRBJ2-2; tentative D call: TRBD2 (6 bases). V gave up 6 bases and J gave up 4 bases, with 18 bases separating them. The CDR3 runs 16 residues. CDR3 sequence reads: CASRNTAGKFTGELFF. In DNA form, the CDR3 reads TGTGCCAGCAGGAATACGGCGGGGAAATTCACCGGGGAGCTGTTTTTT.

This clonotype turned up a few times. The chain is built from TRBV2 and TRBJ1-6; D ambiguous. Trimming took 8 bases from V and 6 from J, leaving 11 bases between them. The CDR3 spans 13 residues. CDR1 and CDR2 (germline): SNHLY, FYNNEI. The CDR3 region is CASGRGANSPLHF. The DNA of the CDR3 is TGTGCCAGCGGCCGGGGTGCTAATTCACCCCTCCACTTT.

This chain connects TRBV7-2 to TRBJ2-5, with unresolved D. Germline-derived CDR1 and CDR2 are SGHTA and FQGNSA. The CDR3 length is 13 residues. V was shortened by 5 bases and J by 4 bases, with 11 bases between the two germline ends. As DNA, the CDR3 is TGTGCCAGCAGCCTTCCCGTTCCAGAGACCCAGTACTTC. It is translated as CASSLPVPETQYF. Complete variable domain (other parts from reference TRBV7-2 and TRBJ2-5): GAGVSQSPSNKVTEKGKDVELRCDPISGHTALYWYRQSLGQGLEFLIYFQGNSAPDKSGLPSDRFSAERTGGSVSTLTIQRTQQEDSAVYLCASSLPVPETQYFGPGTRLLVL.

Only a few counts were recorded for this clonotype. The V and J genes are TRBV20-1 and TRBJ2-5; 8 positions match TRBD1. Germline CDR1 DFQATT, CDR2 SNEGSKA (reference sequence). The CDR3 runs to 13 residues. Germline trimming cut 6 bases from V and 3 bases from J; bases unmatched to any gene: 6. DNA of the CDR3: TGCAGTGCCGAAGCGGACAGGGAAGAGACCCAGTACTTC. Protein sequence: CSAEADREETQYF.

The CDR3 bases are TGTGCCAGCAGTTACACCCCCCGGGAGGCCGGAAACATTCAGTACTTC. It codes for CASSYTPREAGNIQYF. V usage is TRBV27 and J usage is TRBJ2-4; 7 nucleotides align to TRBD2. V lost 4 bases to trimming and J lost 6 bases; unmatched junction nucleotides: 12. The CDR3 is 16 residues long. Looked up from germline, CDR1 is MNHEY and CDR2 is SMNVEV (reference sequence).

The chain is built from TRBV12-3 or TRBV12-4 and TRBJ2-3, with TRBD2 matching 11 bases. The junction had 15 bases not matched to a gene; V was cut back by 5 bases and J by 11 bases. CDR3 length: 16 amino acids. CDR3 nucleotides: TGTGCCAGCAGTCCCCCGATGACTAGCGGGGCCGAAAAGCAGTATTTT. It codes for CASSPPMTSGAEKQYF.

This clonotype was seen a few times. The J gene is TRBJ2-1, the V gene TRBV6-2 or TRBV6-3; possible D gene TRBD2, 6 bases. The CDR3 runs to 12 residues. The germline V and J ends were trimmed by 5 bases and 8 bases, with 10 bases remaining between them. Germline lookup yields CDR1 MNHEY and CDR2 SVGEGT. This chain's CDR3 is CASSRDSYEQFF. Here the CDR3 DNA reads TGTGCCAGCAGTCGGGACTCTTATGAGCAGTTCTTC.

CDR3 sequence: CASSDGPVYGYTF. The CDR3 DNA sequence: TGTGCCAGCAGTGACGGTCCGGTCTATGGCTACACCTTC. This rearrangement joins TRBV2 to TRBJ1-2; no firm D call. The CDR3 has 13 amino acids. The V end lost 3 bases, the J end lost 4 bases, and 9 bases lay between the germline ends. CDR1 and CDR2 (germline): SNHLY, FYNNEI.

This clonotype has just a few counts. The chain couples TRBV3-1 to TRBJ2-5; D gene uncertain. Trimming removed 2 bases from V and 2 bases from J, with 12 bases in between. Germline CDR1 reads LGHDT; CDR2 reads YNNKEL (reference sequence). CDR3 length: 15 amino acids. The CDR3 region has the DNA TGTGCCAGCAGCCAAACTGGACGGGCTCAAGAGACCCAGTACTTC. It yields the protein CASSQTGRAQETQYF.

The sample holds one count of this clonotype. The chain carries TRBV29-1 and TRBJ1-1; a weak D match, TRBD1 (6 bases). The CDR3 sequence is 13 residues long. The germline CDR1 and CDR2 sequences are SQVTM and ANQGSEA. Trimming took 5 bases from V and 4 from J, leaving 14 bases between them. The CDR3, as DNA: TGCAGCGTTACCAGGGGACGTGGCACTGAAGCTTTCTTT. Its protein is CSVTRGRGTEAFF. The full variable domain, completed using reference TRBV29-1 and TRBJ1-1, is SAVISQKPSRDICQRGTSLTIQCQVDSQVTMMFWYRQQPGQSLTLIATANQGSEATYESGFVIDKFPISRPNLTFSTLTVSNMSPEDSSIYLCSVTRGRGTEAFFGQGTRLTVV.

This clonotype came up a few times. The rearrangement joins TRBV7-2 to TRBJ1-1, with D perhaps matching TRBD1 (6 bases). Germline CDR1 is SGHTA and CDR2 is FQGNSA. V dropped 5 bases and J dropped 3 bases, with 19 bases sitting between them. The CDR3 is 16 residues long. The CDR3 sequence is CASSRGGGPSYTEAFF. For the CDR3, the DNA is TGTGCCAGCAGCCGAGGGGGGGGGCCAAGCTACACTGAAGCTTTCTTT.

The chain joins TRBV20-1 to TRBJ1-4; D remains unclear. The V gene's germline CDR1 is DFQATT and CDR2 SNEGSKA (reference sequence). Trimming removed 0 bases from V and 0 bases from J, with 14 bases in between. The CDR3 contains 17 residues. Written as DNA, the CDR3 is TGCAGTGCTAGAGATCGTTTGGGGATAACAACTAATGAAAAACTGTTTTTT. This encodes CSARDRLGITTNEKLFF.

The V and J genes are TRBV4-1 and TRBJ2-5; D might be TRBD1 (5 bases). Trimming removed 0 bases at V and 1 base at J, with 6 bases between. The CDR3 runs to 14 residues. CDR1 and CDR2 from the germline V gene are MGHRA and YSYEKL. CDR3 bases: TGCGCCAGCAGCCAAGAGACAGTCCAAGAGACCCAGTACTTC. It yields the protein CASSQETVQETQYF.

In regard to this clonotype: One end of the junction fails to match germline, which may point to a read error. The chain couples TRBV7-7 to TRBJ2-7, with 8 bases fitting TRBD1. Germline CDR1 is SSHAT and CDR2 is FNYEAQ (reference sequence). This CDR3 spans 13 amino acids. CDR3 bases: TGTGCTAGCAGCCTTCGGACAGGGCACGAGCAGTACTTC. Translated: CASSLRTGHEQYF.

This clonotype is medium-sized within its sample. The chain couples TRBV21-1 to TRBJ2-3; the table calls TRBD1, which could not be checked here. TRBV21-1 is given as a pseudogene. This CDR3 contains 18 residues. CDR3 in DNA: TGTGCCAGCAGCACCACGGGCGGGGACAGGGAACTCACAGATACGCAGTATTTT. The encoded protein is CASSTTGGDRELTDTQYF.

This clonotype was seen more than once but under ten times. At one end, the junction sequence differs from germline, possibly due to a read error. Here the CDR3 reads CASSSRVF. The CDR3 nucleotides are TGTGCCAGTAGTAGCAGGGTTTTT. V is TRBV19 and J is TRBJ1-3; the D gene is possibly TRBD1 (5 bases). The CDR3 length is 8 residues. CDR1 and CDR2 from the germline V gene are LNHDA and SQIVND (reference sequence).

This chain connects TRBV4-2 to TRBJ1-5, with D tentatively TRBD1 (6 bases). The CDR3 has 14 residues. CDR1 is LGHNA and CDR2 is YNFKEQ in the germline V gene. Between the trimmed V and J ends, which lost 2 bases and 5 bases, there was a span of 10 bases. The CDR3 DNA reads TGTGCCAGCAGCCAAACAGGGAGTGATCAGCCCCAGCATTTT. It translates to CASSQTGSDQPQHF.

This clonotype was counted only a few times. This chain connects TRBV2 to TRBJ1-4, with a weak D call TRBD1 (6 bases). Germline V gene data show CDR1 as SNHLY and CDR2 as FYNNEI. CDR3 length equals 15 residues. With 5 bases removed from V and 0 bases from J, the gap between germline ends came to 10 bases. The CDR3 sequence is CASSREGATNEKLFF. The CDR3 bases are TGTGCCAGCAGTCGGGAGGGGGCAACTAATGAAAAACTGTTTTTT.